The rows below give T cell receptor beta chains drawn from one sample of a study of T cells after yellow fever vaccination. TCRdb redid the calling of the 5' RACE reads with MiXCR, one entry per CDR3 protein. The sample contains roughly 240,000 distinct CDR3 sequences, over 6.5% of which appear only once. Sequences were derived from CD4+ T cells sorted from PBMCs, sampled on the day of the yellow fever booster vaccination. These TCRs come from a man younger than 45 who received the YFV17D yellow fever vaccine. Both conserved end residues are part of each CDR3. A D gene is named only where the DNA matches it firmly. The size entry is marked missing in some rows and otherwise reads once, few, many or a size class.

v_call	j_call	clone_size	d_call	cdr3_nt	cdr3_aa
TRBV6-4	TRBJ2-3	many	TRBD2	TGTGCCAGCAGGCGGACCCAAGGTGGAAAAGCGGGAGAGGCAGATACGCAGTATTTT	CASRRTQGGKAGEADTQYF
TRBV19	TRBJ2-5	many	-	TGTGCCAGTAGTATCGGACTCATGGTCCAAGAGACCCAGTACTTC	CASSIGLMVQETQYF
TRBV28	TRBJ2-5	many	TRBD2	TGTGCCAGCCGTCAGGGTAGCGGGAGTACGAAGACCCAGTACTTC	CASRQGSGSTKTQYF
TRBV20-1	TRBJ1-1	few	-	TGCAGTGCTTTCAGACAGCCCGCTGAAGCTTTCTTT	CSAFRQPAEAFF
TRBV30	TRBJ2-7	-	-	TGTGCCTGGAGTTTCAACAGGGTGGGGGAGCAGTACTTC	CAWSFNRVGEQYF
TRBV28	TRBJ2-1	many	-	TGTGCCAGCAGTTCCCGTTTCGGCGGCTCCTACAATGAGCAGTTCTTC	CASSSRFGGSYNEQFF
TRBV5-1	TRBJ1-2	-	-	TGCGCCAGCAGCTTGGCCCCAGTAAACCACCGAAGCGACTACACCTTC	CASSLAPVNHRSDYTF
TRBV20-1	TRBJ1-2	few	-	TGCAGTGCTAGAGGGGTGGTGACAGCTAACTATGGCTACACCTTC	CSARGVVTANYGYTF
TRBV12-3/TRBV12-4	TRBJ2-3	many	TRBD2	TGTGCCAGCACCAACCTAGCGGGAGGGGCAGATACGCAGTATTTT	CASTNLAGGADTQYF
TRBV9	TRBJ2-1	-	-	TGTGCCAGCAGCGTAGCGGACAGACGTGAGCAGTTCTTC	CASSVADRREQFF
TRBV4-3	TRBJ2-1	many	-	TGCGCCAGCAGACCGGGACGATTGCAGTTCTTC	CASRPGRLQFF
TRBV4-3	TRBJ2-7	few	TRBD2	TGCGCCAGCAGCCAATCTCCGCGCGCTAGCGGGAGTTCGCTGCAGTACTTC	CASSQSPRASGSSLQYF
TRBV11-1	TRBJ2-1	many	-	TGTGCCAGCAGCGCGACCTCGAGCTCCTACAATGAGCAGTTCTTC	CASSATSSSYNEQFF
TRBV10-3	TRBJ2-3	-	-	TGTGCCATCAGTGAGTCAAGCGGCACAGATACGCAGTATTTT	CAISESSGTDTQYF
TRBV24-1	TRBJ2-1	few	-	TGTGCCACCCGGGGGACAGTCAATGAGCAGTTCTTC	CATRGTVNEQFF
TRBV6-2/TRBV6-3	TRBJ2-2	-	TRBD2	TGTGCCAGTAGCGGGAGGGGAAACGGGGAGCTGTTTTTT	CASSGRGNGELFF
TRBV5-1	TRBJ2-2	-	TRBD1	TGCGCCCCCCTACCGGGACAGGGTGACACCGGGGAGCTGTTTTTT	CAPLPGQGDTGELFF
TRBV7-2	TRBJ2-2	many	-	TGTGCCAGCAGCTTAGTGGGGACAAACACCGGGGAGCTGTTTTTT	CASSLVGTNTGELFF
TRBV6-5	TRBJ2-7	many	TRBD1	TGTGCCAGCAGTTACAGGGACAGAACCTACGAGCAGTACTTC	CASSYRDRTYEQYF
TRBV28	TRBJ2-4	many	-	TGTGCCAGCAGTGTCCCCCGGGGGAGGGGGGAAAACATTCAGTACTTC	CASSVPRGRGENIQYF
TRBV28	TRBJ1-1	few	-	TGTGCCAGCAGTTTCGGTATAGGCACTGAAGCTTTCTTT	CASSFGIGTEAFF
TRBV20-1	TRBJ2-5	-	-	TGCAGCTCCAAGGGGCGCGGAAGAGAGACCCAGTACTTC	CSSKGRGRETQYF
TRBV29-1	TRBJ2-7	few	-	TGCAGCCACTCGAGTGGGGGCGAGCAGTACTTC	CSHSSGGEQYF
TRBV5-1	TRBJ2-7	few	TRBD2	TGCGCCAGCAGCTTCAGAGTGGTCGGACTAGCGGGAGCCTACGAGCAGTACTTC	CASSFRVVGLAGAYEQYF
TRBV14	TRBJ1-1	many	-	TGTGCCAGCAGCCACCGACCTAGGGGAACTGAAGCTTTCTTT	CASSHRPRGTEAFF
TRBV20-1	TRBJ2-3	many	TRBD2	TGCAGTGCGGATACTAGCGGCACAGATACGCAGTATTTT	CSADTSGTDTQYF